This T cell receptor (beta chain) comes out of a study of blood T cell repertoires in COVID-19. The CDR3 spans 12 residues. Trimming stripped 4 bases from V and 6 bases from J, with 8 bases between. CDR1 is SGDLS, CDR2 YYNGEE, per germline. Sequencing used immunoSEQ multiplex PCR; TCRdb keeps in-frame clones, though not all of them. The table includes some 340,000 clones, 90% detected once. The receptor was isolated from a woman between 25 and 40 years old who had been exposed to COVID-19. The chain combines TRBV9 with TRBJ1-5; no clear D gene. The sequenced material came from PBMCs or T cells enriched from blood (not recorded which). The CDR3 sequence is CASSTYGQPQHF. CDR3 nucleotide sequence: TGTGCCAGCAGCACCTACGGTCAGCCCCAGCATTTT.